Listed here are 20 T cell receptor beta chains from one sample, sequenced in a study of breast tumors, draining lymph nodes, adjacent tissues (dated by TCRdb to between 2015 and 2016). Lymph node samples were obtained from the axillary draining lymph nodes of breast cancer patients. The protocol used for the library was multiplex PCR. TCRdb lists the instrument as Illumina HiSeq 2000. TCRdb reanalyzed the raw reads on its own, using fastp at Q25 for trimming and MiXCR for clone calling, and kept in-frame beta chains. Under each unique CDR3 protein, matching rows form one entry showing the most common genes and DNA. The sample includes approximately 100,000 distinct CDR3 sequences, with approximately 21% observed a single time. Less than 1.5% of the sample is in the top ten clones. Sequencing used axillary lymph node tissue. Source of these receptors: a female donor with breast cancer. Some clones in this sample may be carry-over from other donors' samples.

This clonotype was found many times. The chain uses TRBV6-5 and TRBJ2-3, with 10 positions matching TRBD2. V lost 4 bases and J lost 4; bases outside the gene matches: 5. The CDR3 sequence is 15 residues long. Germline CDR1 is MNHEY and CDR2 is SVGAGI. CDR3 sequence (DNA): TGTGCCAGCAGTTCGCAAGCGGGAGGGCCAGATACGCAGTATTTT. Translated: CASSSQAGGPDTQYF.

As concerns this clonotype: A single base separates this from a much larger clone, so it may be a read error. The chain employs TRBV12-3 or TRBV12-4 and TRBJ2-1; the D gene is possibly TRBD1 (5 bases). This CDR3 spans 14 amino acids. CDR3 coding DNA: TGTGCCAGCGGTTTACCCCAGGGTCGGAATGAGCAGTTCTTC. This encodes CASGLPQGRNEQFF.

This clonotype was picked up many times. The chain links TRBV5-1 to TRBJ2-3, with a weak D call TRBD2 (5 bases). The CDR3 consists of 14 residues. The V end was cut by 6 bases, the J end by 2 bases, with 13 bases between. CDR1 and CDR2 (germline): SGHRS, YFSETQ. CDR3 loop: CASMRAEYTDTQYF. Written as DNA, the CDR3 is TGCGCCAGCATGCGAGCGGAATACACAGATACGCAGTATTTT.

This clonotype was picked up many times. V gene TRBV30 combines with J gene TRBJ2-5; unclear D gene. This CDR3 has 13 amino acids. Trimming removed 7 bases from V and 2 bases from J, with 14 bases in between. Germline V lookup: CDR1 GTSNPN, CDR2 SVGIG (reference sequence). CDR3 sequence (DNA): TGTGCCTCCAGTGGTTGGCAGCAAGAGACCCAGTACTTC. Translation: CASSGWQQETQYF.

This clonotype was found a few times. The J gene is TRBJ2-6, the V gene TRBV19; 9 bases fit TRBD1. Germline CDR1 reads LNHDA; CDR2 reads SQIVND (reference sequence). This CDR3 has 18 amino acids. Trimming took 3 bases from V and 0 from J; bases not matched to a gene: 6. CDR3 sequence reads: CASSMNRGPNSGANVLTF. The CDR3 DNA reads TGTGCCAGTAGTATGAACAGGGGGCCTAACTCTGGGGCCAACGTCCTGACTTTC.

This clonotype was found many times. The V gene is TRBV3-1, the J gene TRBJ2-7, with 12 bases lining up with TRBD2. In germline, CDR1 is LGHDT, CDR2 YNNKEL (reference sequence). The CDR3 consists of 15 residues. The ends lost 3 bases at V and 2 bases at J; junction bases unmatched: 2. For the CDR3, the DNA is TGTGCCAGCAGCCACCTAGCGGGAGGGGCCTACGAGCAGTACTTC. As protein: CASSHLAGGAYEQYF.

This clonotype showed up just a few times. This rearrangement joins TRBV19 to TRBJ2-4; perhaps TRBD1 as D (6 bases). CDR3 size: 15 residues. Germline V gene sequence: CDR1 LNHDA, CDR2 SQIVND (reference sequence). The V and J ends lost 3 bases and 0 bases respectively, with 9 bases between them. CDR3 bases: TGTGCCAGTAGTATGGAGACAGGAGCCAAAAACATTCAGTACTTC. This gives the protein CASSMETGAKNIQYF. Full variable domain (missing parts from reference TRBV19 and TRBJ2-4): DGGITQSPKYLFRKEGQNVTLSCEQNLNHDAMYWYRQDPGQGLRLIYYSQIVNDFQKGDIAEGYSVSREKKESFPLTVTSAQKNPTAFYLCASSMETGAKNIQYFGAGTRLSVL.

In its sample, this clonotype was seen many times. V is TRBV4-1 and J is TRBJ2-7; 13 nucleotides align to TRBD2. The junction had 1 base not matched to a gene; V was cut back by 0 bases and J by 5 bases. Germline V gene sequence: CDR1 MGHRA, CDR2 YSYEKL. The CDR3 runs 15 residues. CDR3 coding DNA: TGCGCCAGCAGCCAAGATGGACTAGCGGGAGACGAGCAGTACTTC. The encoded protein is CASSQDGLAGDEQYF.

This clonotype was observed at least ten times. This rearrangement joins TRBV5-1 to TRBJ2-7; no clear D. This CDR3 has 15 amino acids. V gave up 4 bases and J gave up 3 bases, with 17 bases separating them. Germline CDR1 and CDR2: SGHRS and YFSETQ. The CDR3 nucleotides are TGCGCCAGCAGCATCGACTGGGGAACCGGCTACGAGCAGTACTTC. As protein: CASSIDWGTGYEQYF.

This clonotype was recorded many times. The chain employs TRBV20-1 and TRBJ1-2, with TRBD1 as a possible D gene (6 bases). V was trimmed by 3 bases and J by 2 bases, leaving 7 bases between them. The CDR3 runs to 12 residues. Germline V gives CDR1 DFQATT, CDR2 SNEGSKA (reference sequence). The CDR3 protein is CSASTGNYGYTF. The CDR3 coding sequence is TGCAGTGCTAGTACAGGGAACTATGGCTACACCTTC.

The J gene is TRBJ1-1, the V gene TRBV4-1; no clear D gene. CDR3 size: 13 residues. The germline V gene encodes CDR1 MGHRA and CDR2 YSYEKL. Trimming pared 1 base from V and 6 bases from J, leaving 9 bases between. CDR3 residues: CASSQGGLAEAFF. DNA of the CDR3: TGCGCCAGCAGCCAAGGGGGTTTGGCTGAAGCTTTCTTT.

This clonotype was found many times. This sequence joins TRBV2 and TRBJ2-1, with D tentatively TRBD1 (6 bases). Germline V gives CDR1 SNHLY, CDR2 FYNNEI. The V end was cut by 10 bases, the J end by 4 bases, with 23 bases between. The CDR3 is made up of 16 amino acids. The CDR3 nucleotides read TGTGCCACTCCTCCCCGACAGGCCGACATTTACAATGAGCAGTTCTTC. Amino acid sequence: CATPPRQADIYNEQFF.

This sequence joins TRBV7-9 and TRBJ2-6, with 9 bases that match TRBD1. The germline CDR1 and CDR2 sequences are SEHNR and FQNEAQ (reference sequence). V gave up 4 bases and J gave up 0 bases; unmatched junction bases: 4. The CDR3 has 17 amino acids. Written as DNA, the CDR3 is TGTGCCAGCAGCTGGGGGACAGGGAACTCTGGGGCCAACGTCCTGACTTTC. Translation gives CASSWGTGNSGANVLTF.

A single count supports this clonotype. This clone may be a read error of a much larger clone one base away. No conserved phenylalanine or tryptophan is present at the end of the CDR3, so a read error is the likely explanation. This chain uses TRBV29-1 with TRBJ2-1; 8 bases match TRBD1. The CDR3 loop spans 13 amino acids. The J segment lost 12 bases and the V segment lost 3 bases, leaving 10 bases of the junction unmatched. Looked up from germline, CDR1 is SQVTM and CDR2 is ANQGSEA. The CDR3 here is CSVDGTGKGGQFL. CDR3 coding DNA: TGCAGCGTTGACGGGACAGGAAAAGGAGGGCAGTTCCTC.

The chain joins TRBV12-3 or TRBV12-4 to TRBJ1-1; D uncertain. The CDR3 is made up of 11 amino acids. Trimming removed 4 bases at V and 10 bases at J, with 10 bases between. This CDR3 is CASSSPGVAFF. In nucleotides, the CDR3 is TGTGCCAGCAGTTCCCCGGGAGTAGCTTTCTTT.

To note about this clonotype: A read error may explain this, as a much larger clone is one base away. This chain links TRBV12-3 or TRBV12-4 with TRBJ1-5; the D gene is possibly TRBD1 (5 bases). CDR3 size: 14 residues. The CDR3 DNA sequence: TGTGCCAGCAGTTTAGTAGGGGCGGGTCAGCCCCGGCATTTT. It encodes CASSLVGAGQPRHF.

Ten or more counts support this clonotype. The V call is TRBV19, the J call TRBJ2-1, with TRBD2 matching 9 bases. The CDR3 consists of 13 residues. Germline V gives CDR1 LNHDA, CDR2 SQIVND (reference sequence). The trim removed 3 bases at V and 10 bases at J, leaving 4 bases unmatched. CDR3 sequence (DNA): TGTGCCAGTAGTATCGGACTAGCGATAGAGCAGTTCTTC. Its protein is CASSIGLAIEQFF.

The rearrangement links TRBV27 to TRBJ2-7; D not certain. There are 14 residues in the CDR3. Trimming took off 3 bases at V and 6 bases at J, with 15 bases between the two ends. The germline gives CDR1 MNHEY, CDR2 SMNVEV (reference sequence). The CDR3 loop is CASSLRSPFGEQYF. In nucleotides, the CDR3 is TGTGCCAGCAGTTTGAGGAGTCCCTTTGGCGAGCAGTACTTC.

This clonotype has ten or more counts. The chain uses TRBV5-6 and TRBJ2-1, with 8 bases aligning to TRBD2. The CDR3 extends over 17 amino acids. Per germline, CDR1 SGHDT and CDR2 YYEEEE. V shed 4 bases, J shed 9 bases, and the junction held 18 bases outside the gene matches. This CDR3 is CASSPGGVEYNLGEQFF. The CDR3 DNA reads TGTGCCAGCAGCCCCGGGGGGGTCGAGTACAATCTGGGTGAGCAGTTCTTC. Filled out from reference TRBV5-6 and TRBJ2-1, the complete variable domain reads DAGVTQSPTHLIKTRGQQVTLRCSPKSGHDTVSWYQQALGQGPQFIFQYYEEEERQRGNFPDRFSGHQFPNYSSELNVNALLLGDSALYLCASSPGGVEYNLGEQFFGPGTRLTVL.

With regard to this clonotype: A much larger clone is a single base away; this may be a read error. This chain uses TRBV5-1 with TRBJ1-5; TRBD1 matches at 9 bases. V trimming: 7 bases; J trimming: 7 bases; junction bases outside the gene matches: 9. The CDR3 totals 14 residues. Germline CDR1 and CDR2: SGHRS and YFSETQ. CDR3 sequence: CASGSDRGGQPQHF. The CDR3 DNA reads TGCGCCAGCGGCTCCGACAGGGGGGGGCAGCCCCAGCATTTT.